Below are 27 T cell receptor beta chains sequenced from a single sample in a study of shared clonotypes between healthy human individuals. This table comes from immunoSEQ multiplex PCR, and its TCRdb copy is limited to in-frame clones, with some not included. Here the sample spans over 2 million clones, roughly 92% being singletons. The sample consisted of naive CD4+ T cells from PBMCs. This sample's subset: CD45RA+ positively selected. The receptor set was obtained from a man between 18 and 29 years old in good health. Some clones in this sample may be carry-over from other donors' samples.

This clone is a singleton in its sample. The CDR3 spells CASSIGIGETQYF. The CDR3 DNA sequence: TGTGCCAGCAGCATCGGAATAGGGGAGACCCAGTACTTC. The chain links TRBV27 to TRBJ2-5, with no clear D. CDR3 length equals 13 residues. The germline V and J ends were trimmed by 6 bases and 5 bases, with 13 bases remaining between them. Germline V lookup: CDR1 MNHEY, CDR2 SMNVEV (reference sequence).

The chain joins TRBV9 to TRBJ2-1, with TRBD2 identical over 8 bases. The V and J ends lost 0 bases and 2 bases, in that order; junction bases with no gene match: 10. Germline CDR1 is SGDLS and CDR2 is YYNGEE. There are 18 residues in the CDR3. CDR3 region: CASSVGISGSETYNEQFF. CDR3 DNA: TGTGCCAGCAGCGTAGGGATCAGCGGGAGTGAAACCTACAATGAGCAGTTCTTC.

This chain joins TRBV5-5 and TRBJ2-7; D gene uncertain. The V and J ends lost 4 bases and 5 bases respectively, with 13 bases between them. Germline V gene lookup returns CDR1 SGHKS and CDR2 YYEKEE (reference sequence). There are 13 residues in the CDR3. The CDR3 spells CASSPTRTNEQYF. In DNA, the CDR3 is TGTGCCAGCAGCCCCACCCGGACCAACGAGCAGTACTTC.

The chain has TRBV7-2 and TRBJ2-3; 12 bases fit TRBD2. Germline loops: CDR1 SGHTA, CDR2 FQGNSA. V trimming: 5 bases; J trimming: 2 bases; junction bases outside the gene matches: 5. The CDR3 length is 16 residues. As DNA, the CDR3 is TGTGCCAGCAGCACCGGACTAGCGGGGTACACAGATACGCAGTATTTT. Translating it yields CASSTGLAGYTDTQYF.

The rearrangement links TRBV6-1 to TRBJ2-1; D may match TRBD1 or TRBD2 (5 bases each). Trimming pared 6 bases from V and 3 bases from J, leaving 12 bases between. The CDR3 totals 14 residues. CDR1 MNHNS and CDR2 SASEGT come from the germline V gene. CDR3 amino acids: CASRGTFLYNEQFF. The CDR3 bases are TGTGCCAGCAGAGGGACCTTCCTCTACAATGAGCAGTTCTTC.

The chain combines TRBV19 with TRBJ1-5, with 7 nucleotides matching TRBD1. The CDR3 spans 17 residues. In germline, CDR1 is LNHDA, CDR2 SQIVND (reference sequence). Germline trimming cut 5 bases from V and 0 bases from J; bases unmatched to any gene: 10. The CDR3, as DNA: TGTGCCAGTAGTTTCACAAACGGACAGGTTAGCAATCAGCCCCAGCATTTT. Its protein is CASSFTNGQVSNQPQHF.

The chain has TRBV7-3 and TRBJ2-1, with D possibly being TRBD2 (5 bases). This CDR3 has 12 residues. Germline V CDR1 and CDR2: SGHTA, FQGTGA. V was cut by 5 bases and J by 9 bases, with 11 bases left in between. This chain's CDR3 is CASSRPRGEQFF. DNA for the CDR3: TGTGCCAGCAGCCGACCACGGGGTGAGCAGTTCTTC. The full variable domain, completed using reference TRBV7-3 and TRBJ2-1, is GAGVSQTPSNKVTEKGKYVELRCDPISGHTALYWYRQSLGQGPEFLIYFQGTGAADDSGLPNDRFFAVRPEGSVSTLKIQRTERGDSAVYLCASSRPRGEQFFGPGTRLTVL.

The J gene is TRBJ1-1, the V gene TRBV28, with D uncertain. The V end was cut by 8 bases, the J end by 5 bases, with 15 bases between. The CDR3 totals 13 residues. Germline CDR1 reads MDHEN; CDR2 reads SYDVKM. The CDR3 nucleotides read TGTGCCAGCCTGACCCCGGATCAAACTGAAGCTTTCTTT. Residues: CASLTPDQTEAFF.

The chain couples TRBV28 to TRBJ1-4, with TRBD1 as a possible D gene (6 bases). The CDR3 covers 18 residues. Trimming stripped 5 bases from V and 5 bases from J, with 24 bases between. Germline values: CDR1 MDHEN, CDR2 SYDVKM. In DNA, the CDR3 is TGTGCCAGCAGTCCCTTGACCTCCCCTGGGGACACGAATGAAAAACTGTTTTTT. Protein product: CASSPLTSPGDTNEKLFF.

The J gene is TRBJ2-2, the V gene TRBV29-1, with D possibly being TRBD1 or TRBD2 (5 bases each). This CDR3 is 14 amino acids long. V gave up 4 bases and J gave up 0 bases, with 9 bases separating them. Germline loops: CDR1 SQVTM, CDR2 ANQGSEA. The CDR3 bases are TGCAGCGTTGTGAGGGGAACGAACACCGGGGAGCTGTTTTTT. Protein: CSVVRGTNTGELFF.

The chain recombines TRBV18 with TRBJ2-1; maybe TRBD2 (7 bases). The V and J ends lost 5 bases and 8 bases respectively, with 22 bases between them. This CDR3 has 16 residues. Germline CDR1 is KGHSH and CDR2 is LQKENI. CDR3 nucleotides: TGTGCCAGCTCAAAGGTGACGGGGGGCGCGGCAGATGAGCAGTTCTTC. Translation: CASSKVTGGAADEQFF.

The chain is built from TRBV28 and TRBJ1-5; D gene unclear. Germline lookup yields CDR1 MDHEN and CDR2 SYDVKM. This CDR3 has 15 residues. V lost 3 bases, J lost 9 bases, and 18 bases lay in between. CDR3 sequence reads: CASSFGSLKERPQHF. The CDR3 DNA reads TGTGCCAGCAGTTTTGGCAGCCTGAAGGAACGGCCCCAGCATTTT.

The chain links TRBV28 to TRBJ2-3, with no clear D. Germline CDR1 and CDR2: MDHEN and SYDVKM. Trimming took off 5 bases at V and 6 bases at J, with 9 bases between the two ends. The CDR3 loop spans 12 amino acids. The CDR3 coding sequence is TGTGCCAGCAGTCGAATCTTGGATACGCAGTATTTT. Translating it yields CASSRILDTQYF.

The chain has TRBV27 and TRBJ2-2; perhaps TRBD2 as D (6 bases). Trimming pared 8 bases from V and 2 bases from J, leaving 24 bases between. The CDR3 extends over 18 amino acids. The germline V gene has CDR1 MNHEY and CDR2 SMNVEV (reference sequence). In nucleotides, the CDR3 is TGTGCCAGCGGTCCGCCGGGACTTCTCGCCCCTAACACCGGGGAGCTGTTTTTT. Translated, it gives CASGPPGLLAPNTGELFF.

V gene TRBV10-3 combines with J gene TRBJ2-1; possibly TRBD2 for D (6 bases). The CDR3 has 13 residues. Trimming cost V 8 bases and J 7 bases, with 15 bases left between them. Germline CDR1 is ENHRY and CDR2 is SYGVKD. The CDR3 region is CAIARELGNEQFF. DNA for the CDR3: TGTGCCATCGCCCGGGAGTTGGGTAATGAGCAGTTCTTC.

The rearrangement links TRBV29-1 to TRBJ2-1; D is possibly TRBD1 (6 bases). CDR3 size: 16 residues. The germline V gene encodes CDR1 SQVTM and CDR2 ANQGSEA. Deletions cut 1 base from V and 0 bases from J, with 13 bases between. Here the CDR3 reads CSVEGGQSSSYNEQFF. CDR3 DNA sequence: TGCAGCGTTGAAGGAGGACAGTCAAGCTCCTACAATGAGCAGTTCTTC.

The chain recombines TRBV2 with TRBJ2-3; 12 nucleotides line up with TRBD2. The V gene end was trimmed by 6 bases and the J gene end by 8 bases; junction bases not matched to a gene: 15. The CDR3 has 17 residues. Germline-derived CDR1 and CDR2 are SNHLY and FYNNEI. CDR3 residues: CASSQTPTSGSWGTQYF. Here the CDR3 DNA reads TGTGCCAGCAGCCAAACTCCGACTAGCGGGAGCTGGGGTACGCAGTATTTT.

The CDR3 DNA sequence: TGTGCCCACACTAGCGCAGATACGCAGTATTTT. This codes for CAHTSADTQYF. The rearrangement links TRBV2 to TRBJ2-3; 7 nucleotides agree with TRBD2. The CDR3 spans 11 residues. The ends lost 11 bases at V and 4 bases at J; junction bases unmatched: 3. Germline CDR1 reads SNHLY; CDR2 reads FYNNEI.

V and J are TRBV5-1 and TRBJ2-3, with D perhaps assigned TRBD1 or TRBD2 (5 bases each). CDR1 SGHRS and CDR2 YFSETQ come from the germline V gene. V shed 0 bases and J shed 6 bases, with 14 bases lying between them. The CDR3 runs to 15 residues. The CDR3 region has the DNA TGCGCCAGCAGCTTGGGGGGGAGTGACTCCGATACGCAGTATTTT. Its translation: CASSLGGSDSDTQYF.

The rearrangement uses TRBV5-1 and TRBJ2-1; D is unresolved. Trimming stripped 0 bases from V and 6 bases from J, with 10 bases between. This CDR3 region has 14 residues. In germline, CDR1 is SGHRS, CDR2 YFSETQ. This chain's CDR3 is CASSLDPTPNEQFF. In DNA, the CDR3 is TGCGCCAGCAGCTTGGATCCCACGCCCAATGAGCAGTTCTTC. The full variable domain, its missing parts supplied by reference TRBV5-1 and TRBJ2-1, is KAGVTQTPRYLIKTRGQQVTLSCSPISGHRSVSWYQQTPGQGLQFLFEYFSETQRNKGNFPGRFSGRQFSNSRSEMNVSTLELGDSALYLCASSLDPTPNEQFFGPGTRLTVL.

The chain is built from TRBV28 and TRBJ2-7; 8 bases align to TRBD2. Germline trimming cut 10 bases from V and 4 bases from J; bases unmatched to any gene: 18. The CDR3 totals 16 residues. Germline CDR1 reads MDHEN; CDR2 reads SYDVKM. Written as DNA, the CDR3 is TGTGCCACCGGAGCGTCGGGACTAGTGGGGAAGTACGAGCAGTACTTC. Translated, it gives CATGASGLVGKYEQYF.

CDR3 in amino acids: CASSFSMFRDYEQYF. CDR3 bases: TGTGCCAGCAGCTTCTCGATGTTCAGGGACTACGAGCAGTACTTC. V is TRBV11-2 and J is TRBJ2-7, with D possibly being TRBD1 (5 bases). Deletions cut 3 bases from V and 3 bases from J, with 15 bases between. This CDR3 has 15 amino acids. CDR1 is SGHAT and CDR2 is FQNNGV in the germline V gene.

The chain joins TRBV9 to TRBJ2-3, with 7 bases lining up with TRBD2. The V gene's germline CDR1 is SGDLS and CDR2 YYNGEE. CDR3 length: 15 amino acids. With 7 bases clipped from V and 2 bases from J, the junction kept 10 bases outside the gene matches. The CDR3 region is CASGPFSGFTDTQYF. The CDR3 coding sequence is TGTGCCAGCGGGCCATTTAGCGGGTTCACAGATACGCAGTATTTT. Looking up the rest from reference TRBV9 and TRBJ2-3 gives the full variable domain: DSGVTQTPKHLITATGQRVTLRCSPRSGDLSVYWYQQSLDQGLQFLIQYYNGEERAKGNILERFSAQQFPDLHSELNLSSLELGDSALYFCASGPFSGFTDTQYFGPGTRLTVL.

The genes are TRBV5-6 and TRBJ2-5, with D unresolved. The J call could be wrong; TRBJ2-7 is a better fit for the DNA end. The CDR3 consists of 12 residues. Germline V gene data show CDR1 as SGHDT and CDR2 as YYEEEE. For the CDR3, the DNA is TGTGCCAGCAGCTTGACAGAGTACGAGCAGTACTTC. It yields the protein CASSLTEYEQYF.

The chain couples TRBV5-1 to TRBJ2-5, with D perhaps matching TRBD1 or TRBD2 (5 bases each). The CDR3 is 14 amino acids. V lost 1 base and J 5 bases, leaving 12 bases between the germline ends. Germline-derived CDR1 and CDR2 are SGHRS and YFSETQ. CDR3 in amino acids: CASSLLGPEETQYF. The CDR3 nucleotides are TGCGCCAGCAGCTTGCTGGGACCGGAGGAGACCCAGTACTTC.

This clone was detected only a few times. The same CDR3 can be traced to other DNA sequences in this sample. The V gene is TRBV7-3, the J gene TRBJ1-1; possible D gene TRBD1, 6 bases. The CDR3 has 13 amino acids. The V end was cut by 4 bases, the J end by 4 bases, with 10 bases between. Germline V gives CDR1 SGHTA, CDR2 FQGTGA. This CDR3 is CASSSRGGTEAFF. The CDR3 coding sequence is TGTGCCAGCAGCTCTCGAGGGGGCACTGAAGCTTTCTTT.

The CDR3 loop is CASSQDRGLRNTQYF. The CDR3, as DNA: TGCGCCAGCAGCCAAGACAGGGGGCTGAGGAATACGCAGTATTTT. The chain recombines TRBV4-3 with TRBJ2-3, with TRBD1 matching 8 bases. After removal of 0 bases from V and 7 bases from J, the junction contained 6 bases not matched to a gene. Germline CDR1 LGHNA, CDR2 YSLEER. This CDR3 has 15 residues.